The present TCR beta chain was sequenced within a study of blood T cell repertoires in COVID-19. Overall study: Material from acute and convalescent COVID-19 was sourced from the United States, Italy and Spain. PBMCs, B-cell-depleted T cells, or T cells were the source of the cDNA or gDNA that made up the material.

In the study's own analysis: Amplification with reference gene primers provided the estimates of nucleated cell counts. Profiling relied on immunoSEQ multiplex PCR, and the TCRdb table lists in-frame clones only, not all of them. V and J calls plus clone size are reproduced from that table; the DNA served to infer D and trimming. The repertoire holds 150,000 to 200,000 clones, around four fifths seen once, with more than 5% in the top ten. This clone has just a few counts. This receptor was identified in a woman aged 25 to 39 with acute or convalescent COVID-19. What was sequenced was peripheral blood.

Written as DNA, the CDR3 is TGCGCCAGCAGTCGGCAATCTGGGGCCAACGTCCTGACTTTC. It translates to CASSRQSGANVLTF. This sequence joins TRBV23-1 and TRBJ2-6; D remains ambiguous. TRBV23-1 is treated as an ORF (open reading frame) with a function not yet certain. The V end lost 4 bases, the J end lost 1 base, and 5 bases lay between the germline ends. This CDR3 region has 14 residues.